The source of this T cell receptor (beta chain) is a study of PD-L1 blockade in urothelial cancer. The CDR3 totals 17 residues. V lost 1 base to trimming and J lost 6 bases, with 25 bases between them. Germline CDR1 GTSNPN, CDR2 SVGIG (reference sequence). Synthetic spike-ins, TCR analog templates, were added into each PCR. Generated by immunoSEQ multiplex PCR, the TCRdb table keeps only in-frame clones and is missing some. The sample comprises some 43,000 clones, more than 75% of which are singletons, and 15% to 20% rests with the top ten. The time point was: pretreatment peripheral blood. This TCR derives from a man aged 55-75 years with urothelial cancer. The V call is TRBV30, the J call TRBJ2-7; tentative D call: TRBD1 (6 bases). Sequences were derived from PBMCs, sampled around atezolizumab (anti-PD-L1) treatment. The CDR3: CAWSEAGVGVKLAEQYF. The CDR3 coding sequence is TGTGCCTGGAGTGAGGCAGGGGTTGGGGTAAAGTTAGCCGAGCAGTACTTC.